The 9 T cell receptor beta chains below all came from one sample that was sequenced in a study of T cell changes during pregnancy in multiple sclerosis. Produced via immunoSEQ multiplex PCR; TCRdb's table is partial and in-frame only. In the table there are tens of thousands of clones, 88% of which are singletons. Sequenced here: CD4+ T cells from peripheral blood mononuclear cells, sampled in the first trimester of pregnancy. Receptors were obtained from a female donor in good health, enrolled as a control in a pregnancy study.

Written as DNA, the CDR3 is TGTGCCAGTAGTATGCCCCTGGGGGGACTAGGGGCCCCAGATACGCAGTATTTT. This translates into CASSMPLGGLGAPDTQYF. This sequence joins TRBV19 and TRBJ2-3; 8 nucleotides align to TRBD2. The germline CDR1 and CDR2 sequences are LNHDA and SQIVND (reference sequence). Trimming took 3 bases from V and 4 from J; bases not matched to a gene: 15. The CDR3 is made up of 18 amino acids.

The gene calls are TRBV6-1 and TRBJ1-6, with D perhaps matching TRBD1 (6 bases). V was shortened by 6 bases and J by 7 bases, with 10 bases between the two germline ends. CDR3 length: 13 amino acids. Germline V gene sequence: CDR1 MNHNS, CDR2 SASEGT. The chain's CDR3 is CASSRDRNSPLHF. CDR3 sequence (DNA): TGTGCCAGCAGCAGAGACAGGAATTCACCCCTCCACTTT.

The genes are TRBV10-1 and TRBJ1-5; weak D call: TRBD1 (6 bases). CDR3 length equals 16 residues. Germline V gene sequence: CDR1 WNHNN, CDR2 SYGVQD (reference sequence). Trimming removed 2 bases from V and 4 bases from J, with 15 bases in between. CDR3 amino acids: CASSERGGAENQPQHF. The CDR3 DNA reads TGCGCCAGCAGTGAGCGGGGGGGCGCGGAGAATCAGCCCCAGCATTTT.

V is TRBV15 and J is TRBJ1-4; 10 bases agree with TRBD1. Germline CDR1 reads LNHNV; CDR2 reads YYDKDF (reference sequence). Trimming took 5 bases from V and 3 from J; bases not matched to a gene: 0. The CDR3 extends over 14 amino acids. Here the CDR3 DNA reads TGTGCCACCAGCGACAGGGGGCCTAATGAAAAACTGTTTTTT. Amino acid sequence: CATSDRGPNEKLFF.

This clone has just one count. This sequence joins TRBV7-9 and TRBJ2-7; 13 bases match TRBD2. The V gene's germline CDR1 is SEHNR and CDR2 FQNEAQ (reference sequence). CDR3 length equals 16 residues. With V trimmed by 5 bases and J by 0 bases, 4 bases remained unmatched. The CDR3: CASSSGTSGNSYEQYF. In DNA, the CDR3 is TGTGCCAGCAGCAGCGGGACTAGCGGGAACTCCTACGAGCAGTACTTC.

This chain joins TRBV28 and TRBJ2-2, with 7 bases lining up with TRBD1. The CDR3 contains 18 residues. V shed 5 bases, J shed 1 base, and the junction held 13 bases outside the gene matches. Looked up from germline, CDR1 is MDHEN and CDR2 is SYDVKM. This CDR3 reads CASSPRWMGQKNTGELFF. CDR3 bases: TGTGCCAGCAGTCCAAGATGGATGGGACAGAAGAACACCGGGGAGCTGTTTTTT.

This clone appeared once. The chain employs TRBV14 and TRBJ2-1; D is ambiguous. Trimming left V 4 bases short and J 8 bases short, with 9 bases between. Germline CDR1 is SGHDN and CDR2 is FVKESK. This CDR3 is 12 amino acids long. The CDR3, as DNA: TGTGCCAGCAGCCCCAGGTCGTATGAGCAGTTCTTC. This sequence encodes CASSPRSYEQFF.

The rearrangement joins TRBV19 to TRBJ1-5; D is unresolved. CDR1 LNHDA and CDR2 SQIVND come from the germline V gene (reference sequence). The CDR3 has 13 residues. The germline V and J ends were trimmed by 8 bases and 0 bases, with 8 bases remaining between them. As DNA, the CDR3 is TGTGCCAGTCGAGGTTATAGCAATCAGCCCCAGCATTTT. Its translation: CASRGYSNQPQHF.

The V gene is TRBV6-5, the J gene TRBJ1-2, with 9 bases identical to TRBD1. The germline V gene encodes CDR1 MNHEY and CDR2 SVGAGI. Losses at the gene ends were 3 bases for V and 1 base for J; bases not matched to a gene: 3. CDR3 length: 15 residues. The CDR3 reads CASSYSGQGNYGYTF. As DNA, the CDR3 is TGTGCCAGCAGTTATTCGGGACAGGGTAACTATGGCTACACCTTC.